Below, one T cell receptor beta chain is given with its context. This CDR3 contains 16 residues. J was trimmed by 6 bases and V by 1 base; bases with no gene match: 8. This specimen belongs to a study of response to subunit inactivated influenza vaccine. TCRdb re-called the RT-PCR reads with MiXCR, one entry per CDR3 protein. Altogether a few hundred thousand distinct CDR3 sequences are present, about a fifth being singletons, with the ten largest covering roughly a tenth. The sequencing here drew on PBMCs from blood, taken approximately 20 months after vaccination. The chain employs TRBV12-3 or TRBV12-4 and TRBJ2-7; TRBD2 agrees at 11 bases. This clonotype was sampled from a man in his fifties or sixties who received an inactivated influenza vaccine. The CDR3 coding sequence is TGTGCCAGCAGTTTAGGGATAGCGGGAGGGGAAGGCGAGCAGTACTTC. Translated, it gives CASSLGIAGGEGEQYF.